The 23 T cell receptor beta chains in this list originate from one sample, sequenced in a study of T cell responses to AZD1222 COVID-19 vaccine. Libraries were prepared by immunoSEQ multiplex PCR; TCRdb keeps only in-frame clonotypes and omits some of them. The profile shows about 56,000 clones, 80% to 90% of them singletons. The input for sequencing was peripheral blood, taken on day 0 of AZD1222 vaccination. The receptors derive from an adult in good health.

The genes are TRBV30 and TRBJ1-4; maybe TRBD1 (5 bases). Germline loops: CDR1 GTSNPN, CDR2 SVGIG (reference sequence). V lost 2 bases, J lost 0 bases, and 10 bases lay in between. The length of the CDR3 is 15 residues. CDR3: CAWSRGSATNEKLFF. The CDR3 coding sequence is TGTGCCTGGAGTAGGGGCAGTGCAACTAATGAAAAACTGTTTTTT.

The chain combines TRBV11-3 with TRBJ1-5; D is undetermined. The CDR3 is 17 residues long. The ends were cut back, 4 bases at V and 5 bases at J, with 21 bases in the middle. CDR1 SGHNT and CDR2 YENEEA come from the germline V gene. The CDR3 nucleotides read TGTGCCAGCAGCTCTGCCAGGAGCGGGAGTGGGGATCAGCCCCAGCATTTT. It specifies CASSSARSGSGDQPQHF. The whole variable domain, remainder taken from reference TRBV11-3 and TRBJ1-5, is EAGVVQSPRYKIIEKKQPVAFWCNPISGHNTLYWYLQNLGQGPELLIRYENEEAVDDSQLPKDRFSAERLKGVDSTLKIQPAELGDSAVYLCASSSARSGSGDQPQHFGDGTRLSIL.

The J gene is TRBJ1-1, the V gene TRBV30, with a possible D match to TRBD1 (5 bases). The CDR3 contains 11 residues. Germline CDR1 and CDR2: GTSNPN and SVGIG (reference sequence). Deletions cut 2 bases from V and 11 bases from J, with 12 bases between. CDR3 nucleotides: TGTGCCTGGAGTTCGCAGGGTAAGGCTTTCTTT. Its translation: CAWSSQGKAFF. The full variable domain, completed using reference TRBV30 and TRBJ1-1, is SQTIHQWPATLVQPVGSPLSLECTVEGTSNPNLYWYRQAAGRGLQLLFYSVGIGQISSEVPQNLSASRPQDRQFILSSKKLLLSDSGFYLCAWSSQGKAFFGQGTRLTVV.

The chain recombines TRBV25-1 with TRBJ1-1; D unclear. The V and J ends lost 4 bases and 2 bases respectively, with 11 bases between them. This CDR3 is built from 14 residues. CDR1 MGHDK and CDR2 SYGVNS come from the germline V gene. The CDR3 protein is CASSGWERNTEAFF. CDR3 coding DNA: TGTGCCAGCAGTGGCTGGGAAAGAAACACTGAAGCTTTCTTT.

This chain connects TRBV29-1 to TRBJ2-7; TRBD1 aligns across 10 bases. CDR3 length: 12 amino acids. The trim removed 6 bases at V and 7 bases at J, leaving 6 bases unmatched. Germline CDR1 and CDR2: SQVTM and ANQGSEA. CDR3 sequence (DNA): TGCAGCGTGGGGGGACAGGGGACAGAGCAGTACTTC. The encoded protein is CSVGGQGTEQYF.

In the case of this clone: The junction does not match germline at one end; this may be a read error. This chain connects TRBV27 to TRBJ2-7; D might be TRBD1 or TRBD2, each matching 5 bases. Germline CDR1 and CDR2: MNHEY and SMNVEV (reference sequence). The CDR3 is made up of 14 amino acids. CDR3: CASRPGSGSFEQYF. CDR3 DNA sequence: TGTGCCAGCAGGCCAGGGAGCGGCTCCTTCGAGCAGTACTTC.

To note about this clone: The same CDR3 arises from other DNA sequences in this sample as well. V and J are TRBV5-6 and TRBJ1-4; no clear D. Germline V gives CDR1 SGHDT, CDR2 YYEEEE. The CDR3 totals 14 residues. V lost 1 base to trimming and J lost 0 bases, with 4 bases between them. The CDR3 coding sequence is TGTGCCAGCAGCTTGATAGCAACTAATGAAAAACTGTTTTTT. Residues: CASSLIATNEKLFF.

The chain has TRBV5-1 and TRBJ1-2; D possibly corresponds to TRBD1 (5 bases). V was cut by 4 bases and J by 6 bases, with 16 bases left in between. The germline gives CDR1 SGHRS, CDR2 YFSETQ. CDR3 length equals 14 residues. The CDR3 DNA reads TGCGCCAGCAGCGGGGCAGCCGTAGGCCATGGCTACACCTTC. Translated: CASSGAAVGHGYTF.

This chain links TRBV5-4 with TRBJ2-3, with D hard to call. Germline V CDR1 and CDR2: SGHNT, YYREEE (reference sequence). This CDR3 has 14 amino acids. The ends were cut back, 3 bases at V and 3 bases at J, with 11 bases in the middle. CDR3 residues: CASSSPALTDTQYF. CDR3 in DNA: TGTGCCAGCAGCTCCCCGGCCTTGACAGATACGCAGTATTTT.

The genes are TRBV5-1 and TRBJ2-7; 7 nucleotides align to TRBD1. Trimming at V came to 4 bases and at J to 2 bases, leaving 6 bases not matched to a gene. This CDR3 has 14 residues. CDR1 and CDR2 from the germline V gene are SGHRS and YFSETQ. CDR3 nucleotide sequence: TGCGCCAGCAGCATAACGGACAGGACCTACGAGCAGTACTTC. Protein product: CASSITDRTYEQYF.

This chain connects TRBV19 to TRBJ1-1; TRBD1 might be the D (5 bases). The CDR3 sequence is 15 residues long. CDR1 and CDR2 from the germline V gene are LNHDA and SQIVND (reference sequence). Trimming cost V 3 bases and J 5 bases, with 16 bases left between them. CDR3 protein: CASSITGGSQTEAFF. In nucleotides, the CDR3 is TGTGCCAGTAGTATCACCGGGGGTAGTCAAACTGAAGCTTTCTTT.

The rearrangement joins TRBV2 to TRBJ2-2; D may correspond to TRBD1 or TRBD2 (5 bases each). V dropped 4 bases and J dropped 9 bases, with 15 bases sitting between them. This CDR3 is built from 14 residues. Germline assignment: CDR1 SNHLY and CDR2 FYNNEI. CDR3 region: CASSVPGRDRELFF. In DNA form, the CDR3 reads TGTGCCAGCAGTGTCCCAGGGAGAGACAGGGAGCTGTTTTTT.

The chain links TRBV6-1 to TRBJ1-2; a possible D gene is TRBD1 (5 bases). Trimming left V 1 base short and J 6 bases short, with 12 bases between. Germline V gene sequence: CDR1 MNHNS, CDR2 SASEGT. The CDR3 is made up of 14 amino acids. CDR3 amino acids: CASSEGGQVNGYTF. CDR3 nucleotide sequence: TGTGCCAGCAGTGAAGGGGGCCAGGTCAATGGCTACACCTTC.

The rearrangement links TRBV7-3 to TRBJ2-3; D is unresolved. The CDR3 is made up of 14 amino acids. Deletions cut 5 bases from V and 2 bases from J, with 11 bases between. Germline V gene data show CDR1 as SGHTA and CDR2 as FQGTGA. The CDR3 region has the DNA TGTGCCAGCAGCCCCAGGTCGTACACAGATACGCAGTATTTT. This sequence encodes CASSPRSYTDTQYF.

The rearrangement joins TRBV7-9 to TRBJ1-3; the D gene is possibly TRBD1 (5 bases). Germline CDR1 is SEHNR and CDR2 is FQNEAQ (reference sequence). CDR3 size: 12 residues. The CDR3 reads CAGAGPGNTIYF. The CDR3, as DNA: TGTGCTGGGGCGGGGCCCGGAAACACCATATATTTT.

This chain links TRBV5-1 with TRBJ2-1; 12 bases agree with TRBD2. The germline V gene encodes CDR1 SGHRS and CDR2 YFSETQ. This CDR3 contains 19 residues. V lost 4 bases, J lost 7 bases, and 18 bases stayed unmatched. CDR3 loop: CASSARTSGVGKTLNEQFF. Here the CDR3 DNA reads TGCGCCAGCAGCGCCCGGACTAGCGGGGTGGGAAAAACATTAAATGAGCAGTTCTTC. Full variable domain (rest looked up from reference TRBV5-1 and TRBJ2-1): KAGVTQTPRYLIKTRGQQVTLSCSPISGHRSVSWYQQTPGQGLQFLFEYFSETQRNKGNFPGRFSGRQFSNSRSEMNVSTLELGDSALYLCASSARTSGVGKTLNEQFFGPGTRLTVL.

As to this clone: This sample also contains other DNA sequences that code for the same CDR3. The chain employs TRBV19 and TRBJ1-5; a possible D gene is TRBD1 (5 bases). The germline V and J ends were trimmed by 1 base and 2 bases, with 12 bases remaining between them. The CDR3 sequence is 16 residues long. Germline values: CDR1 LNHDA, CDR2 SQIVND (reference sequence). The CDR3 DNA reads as TGTGCCAGTAGTATAGGGGGGTCGGGGGGCAATCAGCCCCAGCATTTT. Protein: CASSIGGSGGNQPQHF.

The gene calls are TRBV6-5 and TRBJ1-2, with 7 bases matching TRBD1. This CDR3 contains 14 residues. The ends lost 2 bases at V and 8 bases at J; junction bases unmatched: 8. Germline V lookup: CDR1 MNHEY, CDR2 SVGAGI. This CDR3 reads CASSYRDSLRGYTF. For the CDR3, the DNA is TGTGCCAGCAGTTACCGGGACAGTCTACGCGGCTACACCTTC.

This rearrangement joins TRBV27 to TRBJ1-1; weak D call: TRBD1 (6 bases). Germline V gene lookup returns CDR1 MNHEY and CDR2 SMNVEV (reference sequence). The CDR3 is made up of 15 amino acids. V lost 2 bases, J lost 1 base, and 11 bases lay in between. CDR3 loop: CASSLRGGGNTEAFF. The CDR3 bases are TGTGCCAGCAGTTTACGAGGGGGTGGGAACACTGAAGCTTTCTTT.

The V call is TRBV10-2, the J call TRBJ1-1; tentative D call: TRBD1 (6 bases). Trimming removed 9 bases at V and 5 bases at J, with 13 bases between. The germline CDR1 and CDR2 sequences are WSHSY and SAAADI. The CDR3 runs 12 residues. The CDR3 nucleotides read TGCGCCAGTGGGGGCGCCCGGACTGAAGCTTTCTTT. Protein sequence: CASGGARTEAFF.

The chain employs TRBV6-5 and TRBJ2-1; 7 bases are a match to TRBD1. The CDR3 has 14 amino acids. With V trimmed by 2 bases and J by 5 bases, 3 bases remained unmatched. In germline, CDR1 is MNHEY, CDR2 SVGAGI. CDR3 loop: CASSYGTANNEQFF. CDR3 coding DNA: TGTGCCAGCAGTTACGGGACAGCTAACAATGAGCAGTTCTTC.

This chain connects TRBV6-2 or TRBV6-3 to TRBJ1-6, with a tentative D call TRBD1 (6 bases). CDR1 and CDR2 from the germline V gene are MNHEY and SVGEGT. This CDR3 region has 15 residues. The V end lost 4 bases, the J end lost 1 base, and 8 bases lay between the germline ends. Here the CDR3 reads CASSSQGSYNSPLHF. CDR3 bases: TGTGCCAGCAGTTCACAGGGATCCTATAATTCACCCCTCCACTTT.

In nucleotides, the CDR3 is TGCGCCAGCAGCCCGGGTCGGGGGATCTACTACGAGCAGTACTTC. This gives the protein CASSPGRGIYYEQYF. The chain is built from TRBV5-1 and TRBJ2-7; D might be TRBD2 (6 bases). The germline V gene encodes CDR1 SGHRS and CDR2 YFSETQ. The CDR3 extends over 15 amino acids. V was shortened by 4 bases and J by 3 bases, with 17 bases between the two germline ends.